These T cell receptor beta chains were read from a single sample in a study of blood T cell repertoires in COVID-19. The method was immunoSEQ multiplex PCR; TCRdb's version includes in-frame clones alone and lacks a portion of them. The sample holds 350,000 to 450,000 clones, 70% to 90% seen once. The sample consisted of peripheral blood. The origin of the receptors is a woman aged 55-70 years with COVID-19, enrolled during active disease. The CDR3 runs from the conserved cysteine through the conserved F or W. Each record gives: J gene, V gene, CDR3 protein.

>TRBJ1-1|TRBV19
CASRTRQGAYTEAFF
>TRBJ2-7|TRBV20-1
CSASRGYEQYF
>TRBJ2-7|TRBV6-5
CASRTERPRREQYF
>TRBJ2-3|TRBV5-1
CASSFSGISDTQYF
>TRBJ1-1|TRBV5-1
CASSLGVNTEAFF
>TRBJ2-7|TRBV27
CASKRTANEQYF
>TRBJ1-1|TRBV6-2/TRBV6-3
CASSQPTGRDTEAFF
>TRBJ2-1|TRBV19
CASHQPGTGAINEQFF
>TRBJ1-2|TRBV18
CASSPATGGSYGYTF
>TRBJ1-2|TRBV6-5
CASSSHPGQGLNGYTF
>TRBJ2-5|TRBV19
CATRRQGHQETQYF
>TRBJ1-1|TRBV6-5
CASSYGGGTEAFF
>TRBJ1-1|TRBV6-2/TRBV6-3
CASSYSSGVRDTEAFF
>TRBJ2-3|TRBV9
CASTRTSGGSLTDTQYF
>TRBJ1-5|TRBV6-5
CASTTGAGGQPQHF
>TRBJ2-5|TRBV30
CAWRSGGAQETQYF
>TRBJ2-3|TRBV5-5
CASSPGTGTSTDTQYF
>TRBJ1-2|TRBV5-1
CASSPDNKYGYTF
>TRBJ2-7|TRBV19
CASRSTSGPYEQYF
>TRBJ1-5|TRBV24-1
CATSGQFNQPQHF
>TRBJ2-2|TRBV19
CASRNDRATGELFF
>TRBJ1-6|TRBV3-1/TRBV3-2
CASSTRQGRSYNSPLHF
>TRBJ1-2|TRBV6-1
CASSEWWTGGDGYTF
>TRBJ1-2|TRBV6-5
CASSPDRGAGYTF
>TRBJ2-5|TRBV12-3/TRBV12-4
CASSYSGGETQYF
>TRBJ2-1|TRBV19
CATQPLGSYNEQFF
>TRBJ2-7|TRBV30
CAWAGNTYEQYF
>TRBJ1-2|TRBV5-4
CASSKDRNYGYTF
>TRBJ1-4|TRBV27
CASSPGQGSEKLFF
>TRBJ2-2|TRBV9
CASSPRQVARGTGELFF
>TRBJ1-3|TRBV5-1
CASSFGGTGAGNTIYF
>TRBJ2-1|TRBV5-6
CASSRPDSYNEQFF
>TRBJ1-1|TRBV5-1
CASSSGQPNTEAFF
>TRBJ1-1|TRBV4-1
CASSPLLAGNPMNTEAFF
>TRBJ1-2|TRBV7-9
CASSMDRITGPANYGYTF
>TRBJ1-1|TRBV6-5
CASSPIIFTGRAFF
>TRBJ1-4|TRBV14
CASSPGTGGYNEKLFF
>TRBJ2-7|TRBV6-5
CASNPTSAHSYEQYF
>TRBJ2-1|TRBV3-1/TRBV3-2
CASSQGGDNEQFF
>TRBJ1-2|TRBV12-3/TRBV12-4
CASSLGTGAGYTF
>TRBJ2-7|TRBV4-1
CASSQGLAGRYEQYF
>TRBJ2-3|TRBV5-1
CASSLSGTPKTGDTQYF
>TRBJ2-7|TRBV3-1/TRBV3-2
CASSQELAVATYEQYF
>TRBJ2-1|TRBV11-2
CASSPRTSAGEQFF
>TRBJ1-4|TRBV6-6
CASSYRTGGNEKLFF
>TRBJ2-7|TRBV5-1
CASSLAGTGDYEQYF
>TRBJ1-5|TRBV6-1
CASSELAGLLMF
>TRBJ1-5|TRBV21-1
CASSKGDRGHSNQPQHF
>TRBJ2-7|TRBV2
CASSPGRNEQYF
>TRBJ1-5|TRBV4-1
CASSQERQGAQPQHF
>TRBJ2-1|TRBV27
CASSSDRGSYNEQFF
>TRBJ1-6|TRBV5-6
CASSYGRGGPPLHF